This entry lists 7 T cell receptor beta chains sequenced from one sample in a study of patients and donors after allogeneic stem cell transplantation. Each CDR3 protein is one row after TCRdb ran MiXCR on the RT-PCR reads. The sample shows about a million distinct CDR3 sequences, more than 15% of them seen only once. Input material: blood, either unsorted or a sorted T cell fraction (not recorded which). These receptors all come from a human donor who was either an allogeneic HSCT recipient or a stem cell or donor lymphocyte infusion donor (not recorded which). It is not recorded whose cells these are; they may come from a transplant donor.

The rearrangement links TRBV10-3 to TRBJ2-7, with D possibly being TRBD1 or TRBD2 (5 bases each). V was trimmed by 4 bases and J by 3 bases, leaving 10 bases between them. Germline lookup yields CDR1 ENHRY and CDR2 SYGVKD. This CDR3 region has 13 residues. CDR3 residues: CAISGGGGYEQYF. CDR3 bases: TGTGCCATCAGTGGTGGGGGTGGCTACGAGCAGTACTTC.

The rearrangement joins TRBV3-1 to TRBJ2-5; no clear D. V shed 1 base and J shed 6 bases, with 6 bases lying between them. The CDR3 has 12 amino acids. Germline CDR1 reads LGHDT; CDR2 reads YNNKEL (reference sequence). This CDR3 reads CASSQAKKTQYF. CDR3 coding DNA: TGTGCCAGCAGCCAAGCGAAAAAGACCCAGTACTTC.

At least ten counts were recorded for this clonotype. J is TRBJ2-2 and V is TRBV12-3 or TRBV12-4, with 12 nucleotides matching TRBD2. The CDR3 is 16 residues long. V lost 6 bases to trimming and J lost 1 base; unmatched junction nucleotides: 3. CDR3 in DNA: TGTGCCAGCAGCCAGGGACTAGCGGGGAACACCGGGGAGCTGTTTTTT. Its protein is CASSQGLAGNTGELFF.

This clonotype was observed a few times. The chain has TRBV3-1 and TRBJ2-3; 11 nucleotides align to TRBD2. Germline CDR1 LGHDT, CDR2 YNNKEL (reference sequence). The CDR3 covers 17 residues. Losses at the gene ends were 4 bases for V and 4 bases for J; bases not matched to a gene: 10. DNA of the CDR3: TGTGCCAGCAGCCGACTAGCGGGGCGGTTAGAGGCAGATACGCAGTATTTT. Encoded protein: CASSRLAGRLEADTQYF.

This clonotype was observed a handful of times. The chain uses TRBV7-2 and TRBJ2-3; D unresolved. CDR1 and CDR2 from the germline V gene are SGHTA and FQGNSA. This CDR3 spans 14 amino acids. Trimming took 3 bases from V and 2 from J, leaving 9 bases between them. The CDR3 protein is CASSFKSHTDTQYF. CDR3 DNA: TGTGCCAGCAGCTTTAAGAGCCACACAGATACGCAGTATTTT. The complete variable domain, with remaining parts taken from reference TRBV7-2 and TRBJ2-3, reads GAGVSQSPSNKVTEKGKDVELRCDPISGHTALYWYRQSLGQGLEFLIYFQGNSAPDKSGLPSDRFSAERTGGSVSTLTIQRTQQEDSAVYLCASSFKSHTDTQYFGPGTRLTVL.

The rearrangement links TRBV7-9 to TRBJ2-1; tentatively, D is TRBD1 (6 bases). Germline V gives CDR1 SEHNR, CDR2 FQNEAQ (reference sequence). CDR3 length equals 14 residues. V gave up 1 base and J gave up 10 bases, with 14 bases separating them. The CDR3 coding sequence is TGTGCCAGCAGCTTAGTTAACCCGGACAGCGAGCAGTTCTTC. Translation gives CASSLVNPDSEQFF.

DNA for the CDR3: TGTGCCAGCAGTTCCCAACTAGCGGGGGGGCCGGGTGAGCAGTTCTTC. Translation: CASSSQLAGGPGEQFF. The V and J genes are TRBV27 and TRBJ2-1, with 13 bases aligning to TRBD2. The J segment lost 9 bases and the V segment lost 4 bases, leaving 9 bases of the junction unmatched. Per the germline V gene, CDR1 is MNHEY and CDR2 is SMNVEV (reference sequence). The CDR3 sequence is 16 residues long.